The following is a T cell receptor beta chain sequence with its context. This entry comes from a study of blood T cell repertoires in COVID-19. Germline lookup yields CDR1 KGHSH and CDR2 LQKENI. After removal of 2 bases from V and 0 bases from J, the junction contained 3 bases not matched to a gene. CDR3 length: 15 residues. The method was immunoSEQ multiplex PCR; TCRdb's version includes in-frame clones alone and lacks a portion of them. The table lists about 370,000 clones, 85% to 90% of them singletons, with over 0.95% in the top ten. The genes are TRBV18 and TRBJ1-2; 7 bases agree with TRBD1. Sequencing was carried out using PBMCs or T cells enriched from blood (not recorded which). The clonotype originates from a man aged 18 to 30 who had recovered from COVID-19. The CDR3, as DNA: TGTGCCAGCTCACCAGGACAGGCAGCTAACTATGGCTACACCTTC. Translating gives CASSPGQAANYGYTF.